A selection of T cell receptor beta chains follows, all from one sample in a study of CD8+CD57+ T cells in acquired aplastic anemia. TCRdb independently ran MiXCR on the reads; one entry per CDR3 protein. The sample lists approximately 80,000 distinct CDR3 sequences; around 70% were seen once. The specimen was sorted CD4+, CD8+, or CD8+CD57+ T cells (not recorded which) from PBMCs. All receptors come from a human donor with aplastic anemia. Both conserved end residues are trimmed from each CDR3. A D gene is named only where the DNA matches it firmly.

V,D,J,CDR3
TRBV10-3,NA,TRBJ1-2,AISESMEHYGYT
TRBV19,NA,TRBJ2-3,ASSIRTTDTQY
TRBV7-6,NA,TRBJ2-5,ASSFGRQETQY
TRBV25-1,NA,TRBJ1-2,ASSDTLDIYGYT
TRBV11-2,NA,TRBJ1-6,ASSLGRVGSPLH
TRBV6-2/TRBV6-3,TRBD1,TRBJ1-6,ASSLGYLMTGWDSPLH
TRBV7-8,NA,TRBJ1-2,ASSLGTSYGYT
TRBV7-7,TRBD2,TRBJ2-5,ASSFSGGAGETQY
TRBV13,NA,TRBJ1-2,ASSLSTVHGYT
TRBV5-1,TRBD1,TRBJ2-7,ASSSGTGGLGYEQY
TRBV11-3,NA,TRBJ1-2,ASSSSGSNYGYT
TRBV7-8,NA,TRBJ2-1,ASSFSTGVNF
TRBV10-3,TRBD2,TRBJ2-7,AISAPGLAVYEQY
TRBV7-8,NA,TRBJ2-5,ASSLGEATQY
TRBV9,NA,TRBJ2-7,ASSVGVAYEQY
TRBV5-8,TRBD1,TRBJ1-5,ASSRTGGSNQPQH
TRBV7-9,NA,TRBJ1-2,ASSLGQEDT
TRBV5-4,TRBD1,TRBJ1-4,ASSPRTGVNEKLF
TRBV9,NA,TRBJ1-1,ASSVLARNTEAF
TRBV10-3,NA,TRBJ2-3,ASSHRDTDTQY
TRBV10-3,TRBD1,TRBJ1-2,AISEVGQDRSSQFLWSYT
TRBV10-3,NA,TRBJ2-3,AISEWTGTDTQY
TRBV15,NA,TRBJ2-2,ATSRGHLGAGELF
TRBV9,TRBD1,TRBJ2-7,ASSVAPDRARYEQY
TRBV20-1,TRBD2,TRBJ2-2,SARDLAGGFNTGELF
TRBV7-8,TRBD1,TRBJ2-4,ASSPDRVGKNIQY
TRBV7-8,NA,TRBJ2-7,ASSLAESYEQY
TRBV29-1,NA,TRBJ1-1,SVEEGGQTEAF
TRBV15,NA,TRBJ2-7,ATSRDHIIEQY
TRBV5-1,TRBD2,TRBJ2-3,ASSTTSGTTLWDTQY
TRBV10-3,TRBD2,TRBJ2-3,AIRGAGPTDTQY
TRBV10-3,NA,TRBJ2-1,AISDSGNEQF
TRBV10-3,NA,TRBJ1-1,AISETGLGTEAF
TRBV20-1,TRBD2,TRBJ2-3,SARLAGGPVLTDTQY
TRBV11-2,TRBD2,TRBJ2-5,ASSSGTSGRWGGETQY
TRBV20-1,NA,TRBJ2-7,SARSGHEQY
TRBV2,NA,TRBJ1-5,ASSGAALNQPQH
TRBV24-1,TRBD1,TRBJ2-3,ATSDSPGQGPDTQY
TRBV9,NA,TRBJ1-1,ASSVEEKNTEAF
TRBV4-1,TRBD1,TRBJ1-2,ASSQEDRGLSGYT
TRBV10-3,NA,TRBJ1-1,AISESGPEMNTEAF